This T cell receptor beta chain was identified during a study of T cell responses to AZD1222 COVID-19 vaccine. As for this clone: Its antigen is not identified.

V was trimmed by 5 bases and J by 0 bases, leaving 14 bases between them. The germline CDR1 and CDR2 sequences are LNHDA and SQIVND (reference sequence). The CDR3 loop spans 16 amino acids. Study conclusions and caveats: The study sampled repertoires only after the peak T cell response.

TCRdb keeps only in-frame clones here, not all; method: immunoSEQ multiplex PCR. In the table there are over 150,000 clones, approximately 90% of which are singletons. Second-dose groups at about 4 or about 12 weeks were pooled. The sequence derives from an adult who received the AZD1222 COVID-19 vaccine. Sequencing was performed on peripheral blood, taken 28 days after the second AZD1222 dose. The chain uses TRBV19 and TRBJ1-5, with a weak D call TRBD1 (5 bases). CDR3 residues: CASSGSGDHSNQPQHF. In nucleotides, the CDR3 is TGTGCCAGTAGTGGAAGCGGGGACCATAGCAATCAGCCCCAGCATTTT. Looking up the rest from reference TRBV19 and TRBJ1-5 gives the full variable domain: DGGITQSPKYLFRKEGQNVTLSCEQNLNHDAMYWYRQDPGQGLRLIYYSQIVNDFQKGDIAEGYSVSREKKESFPLTVTSAQKNPTAFYLCASSGSGDHSNQPQHFGDGTRLSIL.